The next 24 T cell receptor beta chains were all read from a single sample in a study of blood T cell repertoires in COVID-19. Assay used: immunoSEQ multiplex PCR; TCRdb lists only in-frame clones, some missing. This sample has a few hundred thousand clones, with approximately 90% found just once. Material for sequencing was peripheral blood. The receptors were sampled from a woman aged 45-59 years with active or convalescent COVID-19.

The chain has TRBV6-2 or TRBV6-3 and TRBJ2-7, with 11 bases fitting TRBD1. Unmatched junction bases numbered 4, after V lost 5 bases and J lost 4 bases. This CDR3 comprises 14 residues. The germline CDR1 and CDR2 sequences are MNHEY and SVGEGT. The CDR3 reads CASSRTGGGYEQYF. The CDR3, as DNA: TGTGCCAGCAGTCGGACAGGGGGCGGGTACGAGCAGTACTTC.

The chain recombines TRBV11-2 with TRBJ2-5; D is perhaps TRBD2 (6 bases). The CDR3 has 15 amino acids. Germline assignment: CDR1 SGHAT and CDR2 FQNNGV. Trimming stripped 8 bases from V and 2 bases from J, with 18 bases between. CDR3 DNA: TGTGCCAGCTCAAGGGACTCCCACGGGCAAGAGACCCAGTACTTC. Translated: CASSRDSHGQETQYF. Drawing the rest from reference TRBV11-2 and TRBJ2-5, the complete variable domain is EAGVAQSPRYKIIEKRQSVAFWCNPISGHATLYWYQQILGQGPKLLIQFQNNGVVDDSQLPKDRFSAERLKGVDSTLKIQPAKLEDSAVYLCASSRDSHGQETQYFGPGTRLLVL.

J is TRBJ2-2 and V is TRBV5-4; perhaps TRBD1 as D (8 bases). This CDR3 contains 15 residues. The germline V gene encodes CDR1 SGHNT and CDR2 YYREEE (reference sequence). V was cut by 4 bases and J by 7 bases, with 17 bases left in between. In DNA, the CDR3 is TGTGCCAGCAGCCCGGACAGGGAGGGAAGCGGGGAGCTGTTTTTT. Translated, it gives CASSPDREGSGELFF.

The chain is built from TRBV12-3 or TRBV12-4 and TRBJ1-2; D gene unclear. V was pared by 4 bases and J by 7 bases, with 13 bases between. CDR3 length: 13 residues. The CDR3 nucleotides read TGTGCCAGCAGTTCGGCGGCTTCTACTGGCTACACCTTC. As protein: CASSSAASTGYTF.

The V and J genes are TRBV7-3 and TRBJ2-2, with 7 bases lining up with TRBD1. The CDR3 extends over 14 amino acids. V lost 5 bases and J lost 5; bases outside the gene matches: 5. CDR1 and CDR2 (germline): SGHTA, FQGTGA. The CDR3 bases are TGTGCCAGCAGCGCACGACAGGGTACCGGGGAGCTGTTTTTT. Translation gives CASSARQGTGELFF. The variable domain in full, completed from reference TRBV7-3 and TRBJ2-2, reads GAGVSQTPSNKVTEKGKYVELRCDPISGHTALYWYRQSLGQGPEFLIYFQGTGAADDSGLPNDRFFAVRPEGSVSTLKIQRTERGDSAVYLCASSARQGTGELFFGEGSRLTVL.

The chain couples TRBV27 to TRBJ1-2, with 10 bases aligning to TRBD1. V lost 2 bases to trimming and J lost 1 base; unmatched junction nucleotides: 4. This CDR3 comprises 16 residues. Germline V gives CDR1 MNHEY, CDR2 SMNVEV (reference sequence). CDR3 protein: CASSLRGTGVNYGYTF. In DNA, the CDR3 is TGTGCCAGCAGTTTAAGGGGGACAGGGGTTAACTATGGCTACACCTTC.

The chain links TRBV5-8 to TRBJ2-1; 16 bases map to TRBD2. V lost 4 bases, J lost 12 bases, and 7 bases stayed unmatched. The CDR3 is made up of 15 amino acids. Germline V gives CDR1 SGHTS, CDR2 YDEGEE. The CDR3 sequence is CASSIGTSGGVRQFF. DNA for the CDR3: TGTGCCAGCAGCATAGGGACTAGCGGGGGGGTACGGCAGTTCTTC.

The chain couples TRBV7-9 to TRBJ2-7, with TRBD2 identical over 12 bases. V trimming: 5 bases; J trimming: 7 bases; junction bases outside the gene matches: 9. The germline V gene has CDR1 SEHNR and CDR2 FQNEAQ (reference sequence). The CDR3 is 15 residues long. CDR3 sequence reads: CASSPKTSGSWEQYF. The DNA for the CDR3 is TGTGCCAGCAGCCCAAAGACTAGCGGGAGTTGGGAGCAGTACTTC.

The V gene is TRBV5-1, the J gene TRBJ2-3; a possible D gene is TRBD2 (5 bases). Deletions cut 1 base from V and 2 bases from J, with 26 bases between. Germline V lookup: CDR1 SGHRS, CDR2 YFSETQ. The CDR3 length is 20 residues. The CDR3 protein is CASSLHISGRHPSHTDTQYF. In DNA, the CDR3 is TGCGCCAGCAGCTTGCATATCTCGGGGAGACATCCTTCCCACACAGATACGCAGTATTTT.

The chain is built from TRBV5-1 and TRBJ1-6; D may be TRBD1 (6 bases). Trimming took off 1 base at V and 6 bases at J, with 14 bases between the two ends. The germline V gene encodes CDR1 SGHRS and CDR2 YFSETQ. This CDR3 has 16 amino acids. The CDR3 reads CASSLSGEGGNSPLHF. The CDR3 bases are TGCGCCAGCAGCTTGTCAGGGGAAGGGGGTAATTCACCCCTCCACTTT.

The CDR3 here is CASSLDRGSKNIQYF. The CDR3 DNA is TGTGCCAGCAGCTTAGACCGCGGGAGCAAAAACATTCAGTACTTC. V usage is TRBV7-2 and J usage is TRBJ2-4; 7 nucleotides line up with TRBD2. The V gene end was trimmed by 1 base and the J gene end by 3 bases; junction bases not matched to a gene: 3. Germline CDR1 and CDR2: SGHTA and FQGNSA. The CDR3 extends over 15 amino acids. Using reference TRBV7-2 and TRBJ2-4 for the parts outside the CDR3, the full variable domain is GAGVSQSPSNKVTEKGKDVELRCDPISGHTALYWYRQSLGQGLEFLIYFQGNSAPDKSGLPSDRFSAERTGGSVSTLTIQRTQQEDSAVYLCASSLDRGSKNIQYFGAGTRLSVL.

This clone appeared a single time. The V and J genes are TRBV28 and TRBJ1-6; tentative D call: TRBD1 (6 bases). The CDR3 runs 14 residues. CDR1 is MDHEN, CDR2 SYDVKM, per germline. V was shortened by 2 bases and J by 7 bases, with 9 bases between the two germline ends. This CDR3 is CASSLPGQNSPLHF. Written as DNA, the CDR3 is TGTGCCAGCAGTTTACCGGGACAAAATTCACCCCTCCACTTT.

This chain joins TRBV5-1 and TRBJ1-4; possible D gene TRBD1, 6 bases. Trimming shortened V by 2 bases and J by 4 bases, and 12 bases separated the two germline ends. Germline V gene lookup returns CDR1 SGHRS and CDR2 YFSETQ. This CDR3 comprises 15 residues. The CDR3, as DNA: TGCGCCAGCAGCTTCGCCCAGGGGATTAATGAAAAACTGTTTTTT. Translating it yields CASSFAQGINEKLFF.

V and J are TRBV5-1 and TRBJ2-2; perhaps TRBD1 as D (6 bases). This CDR3 spans 15 amino acids. V dropped 4 bases and J dropped 2 bases, with 12 bases sitting between them. CDR1 is SGHRS and CDR2 is YFSETQ in the germline V gene. In DNA, the CDR3 is TGCGCCAGCAGCGTCGCAGGGGCTAACACCGGGGAGCTGTTTTTT. Encoded protein: CASSVAGANTGELFF. The full variable domain, with the rest looked up from reference TRBV5-1 and TRBJ2-2, is KAGVTQTPRYLIKTRGQQVTLSCSPISGHRSVSWYQQTPGQGLQFLFEYFSETQRNKGNFPGRFSGRQFSNSRSEMNVSTLELGDSALYLCASSVAGANTGELFFGEGSRLTVL.

The rearrangement uses TRBV6-5 and TRBJ2-1, with 7 positions matching TRBD2. V lost 9 bases to trimming and J lost 0 bases; unmatched junction nucleotides: 8. The CDR3 contains 15 residues. Per germline, CDR1 MNHEY and CDR2 SVGAGI. CDR3 region: CASTLAVSSYNEQFF. The CDR3 nucleotides are TGTGCCAGTACCCTAGCGGTCAGCTCCTACAATGAGCAGTTCTTC.

This CDR3 reads CATSDPRDSRSGNYGYTF. The CDR3 DNA is TGTGCCACCAGTGACCCCCGGGACAGTCGGAGCGGTAACTATGGCTACACCTTC. The V gene is TRBV24-1, the J gene TRBJ1-2, with 7 bases lining up with TRBD1. V was clipped by 4 bases and J by 1 base; unmatched bases: 14. CDR3 length: 18 amino acids. CDR1 is KGHDR, CDR2 SFDVKD, per germline.

The V gene is TRBV2, the J gene TRBJ1-2; no firm D call. The CDR3 spans 16 residues. Trimming removed 2 bases at V and 1 base at J, with 14 bases between. Germline V CDR1 and CDR2: SNHLY, FYNNEI. The CDR3 nucleotides read TGTGCCAGCAGTGAATTCGCTGTCTCCAGTAACTATGGCTACACCTTC. Amino acid sequence: CASSEFAVSSNYGYTF.

The rearrangement uses TRBV19 and TRBJ2-5, with 10 positions matching TRBD2. CDR3 length: 15 amino acids. Trimming removed 10 bases from V and 4 bases from J; junction bases left unmatched: 12. Germline V gene lookup returns CDR1 LNHDA and CDR2 SQIVND (reference sequence). The CDR3 DNA reads as TGTGCCAACCCGGACAATAGCGGGGGGCGAGAGACCCAGTACTTC. This codes for CANPDNSGGRETQYF. Filled out from reference TRBV19 and TRBJ2-5, the complete variable domain reads DGGITQSPKYLFRKEGQNVTLSCEQNLNHDAMYWYRQDPGQGLRLIYYSQIVNDFQKGDIAEGYSVSREKKESFPLTVTSAQKNPTAFYLCANPDNSGGRETQYFGPGTRLLVL.

The chain links TRBV18 to TRBJ2-7; 7 positions match TRBD1. The V gene's germline CDR1 is KGHSH and CDR2 LQKENI. With V trimmed by 2 bases and J by 2 bases, 3 bases remained unmatched. This CDR3 is built from 14 residues. The CDR3 protein is CASSPNRGAYEQYF. Here the CDR3 DNA reads TGTGCCAGCTCACCAAACAGGGGCGCCTACGAGCAGTACTTC.

The chain combines TRBV28 with TRBJ2-7; 7 bases agree with TRBD1. CDR3 size: 14 residues. CDR1 is MDHEN and CDR2 is SYDVKM in the germline V gene. V lost 5 bases, J lost 3 bases, and 7 bases stayed unmatched. CDR3 coding DNA: TGTGCCAGCAGTCGCACCGGGACAGTCTACGAGCAGTACTTC. Residues: CASSRTGTVYEQYF.

The sample holds one count of this clone. This sequence joins TRBV12-3 or TRBV12-4 and TRBJ2-1; no clear D gene. With 5 bases removed from V and 16 bases from J, the gap between germline ends came to 15 bases. The CDR3 runs 11 residues. CDR3 residues: CASSVVLAKFF. As DNA, the CDR3 is TGTGCCAGCAGTGTAGTTTTGGCCAAATTCTTC.

V gene TRBV6-5 combines with J gene TRBJ1-5; D is uncertain. Looked up from germline, CDR1 is MNHEY and CDR2 is SVGAGI. The V and J ends lost 6 bases and 2 bases respectively, with 8 bases between them. The CDR3 has 13 amino acids. The CDR3 DNA follows: TGTGCCAGCAGAGAGCGGGGCAATCAGCCCCAGCATTTT. This gives the protein CASRERGNQPQHF.

The chain carries TRBV6-5 and TRBJ1-2; no definite D call. Germline V gives CDR1 MNHEY, CDR2 SVGAGI. The CDR3 is made up of 14 amino acids. Trimming stripped 0 bases from V and 5 bases from J, with 10 bases between. CDR3 nucleotides: TGTGCCAGCAGTTACTCCGACACCGAATATGGCTACACCTTC. It codes for CASSYSDTEYGYTF.

The chain joins TRBV3-1 (or the pseudogene TRBV3-2) to TRBJ1-6; 7 nucleotides line up with TRBD1. There are 15 residues in the CDR3. V was clipped by 1 base and J by 9 bases; unmatched bases: 6. Per germline, CDR1 LGHDT and CDR2 YNNKEL (reference sequence). The DNA of the CDR3 is TGTGCCAGCAGCCAAGGACAGGGCTTGGGTTCACCCCTCCACTTT. Translation: CASSQGQGLGSPLHF.